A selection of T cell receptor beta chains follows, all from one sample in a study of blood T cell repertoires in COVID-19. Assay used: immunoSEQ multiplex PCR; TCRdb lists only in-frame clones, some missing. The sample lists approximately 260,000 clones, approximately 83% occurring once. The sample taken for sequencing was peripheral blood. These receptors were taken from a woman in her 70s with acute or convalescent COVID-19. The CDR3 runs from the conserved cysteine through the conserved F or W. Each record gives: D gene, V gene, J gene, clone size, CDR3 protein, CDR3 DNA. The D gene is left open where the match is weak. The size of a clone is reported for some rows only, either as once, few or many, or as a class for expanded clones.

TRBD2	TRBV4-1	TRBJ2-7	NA	CASSQAPGGMSYEQYF	TGCGCCAGCAGCCAAGCACCGGGGGGAATGTCCTACGAGCAGTACTTC
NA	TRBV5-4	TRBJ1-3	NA	CASKRGPSERDTIYF	TGTGCCAGCAAGAGAGGTCCTTCGGAACGGGACACCATATATTTT
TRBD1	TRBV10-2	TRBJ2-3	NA	CASQPNLPGQGADTQYF	TGCGCCAGCCAACCTAACCTTCCGGGACAGGGGGCAGATACGCAGTATTTT
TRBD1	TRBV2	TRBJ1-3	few	CASRPGQGELNTIYF	TGTGCCAGTCGCCCGGGACAGGGGGAGTTAAACACCATATATTTT
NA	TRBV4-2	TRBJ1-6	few	CASSGGRGSPLHF	TGTGCCAGCAGCGGAGGTAGAGGGTCACCCCTCCACTTT
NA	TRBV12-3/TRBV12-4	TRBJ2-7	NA	CASMGSGTYEQYF	TGTGCCAGCATGGGGAGCGGCACCTACGAGCAGTACTTC
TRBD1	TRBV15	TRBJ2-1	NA	CATSRGTGKSSYNEQFF	TGTGCCACCAGCAGGGGGACAGGGAAGAGCTCCTACAATGAGCAGTTCTTC
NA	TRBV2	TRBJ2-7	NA	CASSGDMGRRQYF	TGTGCCAGCAGCGGGGACATGGGTCGAAGGCAGTACTTC
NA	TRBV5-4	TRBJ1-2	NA	CASSLATRAAYGYTF	TGTGCCAGCAGCTTGGCCACCAGGGCGGCCTATGGCTACACCTTC
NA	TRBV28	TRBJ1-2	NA	CASRKTGQYGYTF	TGTGCCAGCAGGAAGACGGGACAATATGGCTACACCTTC
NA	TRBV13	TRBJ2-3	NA	CASSLRRGGGTDTQYF	TGTGCCAGCAGCTTACGAAGGGGGGGCGGGACAGATACGCAGTATTTT
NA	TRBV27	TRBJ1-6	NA	CASSRQGDSSYNSPLHF	TGTGCCAGCAGTAGACAAGGGGATAGCTCCTATAATTCACCCCTCCACTTT
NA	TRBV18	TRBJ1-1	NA	CASSNSNTEAFF	TGTGCCAGCTCAAACTCGAACACTGAAGCTTTCTTT
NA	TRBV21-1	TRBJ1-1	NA	CASSKVHRGLSGNTEAFF	TGTGCCAGCAGCAAAGTTCACAGGGGCCTCTCAGGGAACACTGAAGCTTTCTTT
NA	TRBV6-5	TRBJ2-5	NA	CASSSGTWAGKTQYF	TGTGCCAGCAGTTCCGGGACTTGGGCCGGGAAGACCCAGTACTTC
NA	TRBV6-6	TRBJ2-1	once	CASSRGPSSYNEQFF	TGTGCCAGCAGCCGGGGTCCAAGCTCCTACAATGAGCAGTTCTTC
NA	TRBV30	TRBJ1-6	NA	CAWKTPGGPNSPLHF	TGTGCCTGGAAAACCCCGGGCGGGCCGAATTCACCCCTCCACTTT
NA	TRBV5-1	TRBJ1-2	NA	CASRREEANYGYTF	TGCGCCAGCCGACGGGAGGAGGCTAACTATGGCTACACCTTC
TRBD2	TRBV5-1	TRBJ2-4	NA	CASSLEASGGLGIQYF	TGCGCCAGCAGCTTGGAGGCTAGCGGGGGGCTAGGGATTCAGTACTTC
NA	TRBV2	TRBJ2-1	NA	CASSAQLINEQFF	TGTGCCAGCAGTGCCCAACTCATCAATGAGCAGTTCTTC
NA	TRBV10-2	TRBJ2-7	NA	CASSESIREYEQYF	TGCGCCAGCAGTGAGTCAATCAGGGAATATGAGCAGTACTTC
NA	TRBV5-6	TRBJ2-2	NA	CASSLGGLNTGELFF	TGTGCCAGCAGTTTGGGGGGACTGAACACCGGGGAGCTGTTTTTT
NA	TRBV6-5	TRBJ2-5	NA	CASWRFVRGETQYF	TGTGCCAGCTGGCGATTCGTGAGAGGGGAGACCCAGTACTTC
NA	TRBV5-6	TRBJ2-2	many	CASLQGGTGELFF	TGTGCCAGCCTGCAGGGGGGTACCGGGGAGCTGTTTTTT
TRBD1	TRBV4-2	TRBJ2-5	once	CASSQTTGQGETQYF	TGTGCCAGCAGCCAAACTACCGGACAGGGAGAGACCCAGTACTTC
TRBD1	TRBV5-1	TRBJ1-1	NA	CASSLGQGRTEAFF	TGCGCCAGCAGCTTGGGACAGGGCCGAACTGAAGCTTTCTTT
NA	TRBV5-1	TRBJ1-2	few	CASSLMGASYGYTF	TGCGCCAGCAGCTTGATGGGGGCTTCGTATGGCTACACCTTC
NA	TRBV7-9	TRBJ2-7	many	CASSLDGGRADEQYF	TGTGCCAGCAGCTTAGATGGGGGCCGAGCGGACGAGCAGTACTTC
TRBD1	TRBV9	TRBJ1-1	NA	CASSVGTGTVNTEAFF	TGTGCCAGCAGCGTAGGGACCGGGACAGTGAACACTGAAGCTTTCTTT
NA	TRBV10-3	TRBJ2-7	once	CAISPSGGGPYEQYF	TGTGCCATCAGCCCGAGTGGGGGGGGGCCCTACGAGCAGTACTTC
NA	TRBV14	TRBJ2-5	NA	CASSNPGWRETQYF	TGTGCCAGCAGCAATCCAGGGTGGAGAGAGACCCAGTACTTC
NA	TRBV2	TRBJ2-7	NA	CASSETGSSYEQYF	TGTGCCAGCAGTGAGACGGGGTCTTCCTACGAGCAGTACTTC
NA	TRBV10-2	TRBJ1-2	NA	CASSDFYRASDGYTF	TGCGCCAGCAGTGATTTTTACAGGGCAAGTGATGGCTACACCTTC
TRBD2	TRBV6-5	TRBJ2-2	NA	CATDVWGGGELFF	TGTGCCACCGACGTCTGGGGGGGCGGGGAGCTGTTTTTT
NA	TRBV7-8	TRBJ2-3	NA	CASSSGTAPSTDTQYF	TGTGCCAGCAGCTCGGGGACTGCTCCTAGCACAGATACGCAGTATTTT
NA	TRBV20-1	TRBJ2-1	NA	CSASMIGSYNEQFF	TGCAGTGCTAGTATGATCGGCTCCTACAATGAGCAGTTCTTC
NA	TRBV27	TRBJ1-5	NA	CASSFQGRGINQPQHF	TGTGCCAGCAGTTTCCAAGGACGAGGGATCAATCAGCCCCAGCATTTT
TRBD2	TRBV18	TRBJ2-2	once	CASSPFGLAGANTGELFF	TGTGCCAGCTCACCCTTTGGACTAGCGGGGGCAAACACCGGGGAGCTGTTTTTT
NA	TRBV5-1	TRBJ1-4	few	CASSLGGEKLFF	TGCGCCAGCAGCTTGGGCGGAGAAAAACTGTTTTTT
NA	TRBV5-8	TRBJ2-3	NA	CASSLATLLLSSTDTQYF	TGTGCCAGCAGCTTGGCCACTCTGCTACTCTCTAGCACAGATACGCAGTATTTT
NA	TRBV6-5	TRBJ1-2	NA	CASSTGWAGYTF	TGTGCCAGCAGTACAGGGTGGGCTGGCTACACCTTC
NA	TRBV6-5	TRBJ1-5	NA	CASRKQGLSNQPQHF	TGTGCCAGCAGGAAGCAGGGGTTAAGCAATCAGCCCCAGCATTTT
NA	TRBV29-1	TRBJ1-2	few	CSTTTGTNNYGYTF	TGCAGCACAACGACCGGGACAAATAACTATGGCTACACCTTC
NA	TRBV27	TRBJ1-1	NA	CATQGTNTEAFF	TGTGCCACACAGGGTACGAACACTGAAGCTTTCTTT
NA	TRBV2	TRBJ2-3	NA	CASSEQVVADTQYF	TGTGCCAGCAGTGAGCAGGTAGTCGCAGATACGCAGTATTTT
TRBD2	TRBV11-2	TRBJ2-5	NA	CASSLLAGGSQETQYF	TGTGCCAGCAGCTTGCTAGCGGGGGGATCGCAAGAGACCCAGTACTTC
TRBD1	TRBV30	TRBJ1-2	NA	CAWSPINRGGYTF	TGTGCCTGGAGTCCAATAAACAGGGGAGGCTACACCTTC
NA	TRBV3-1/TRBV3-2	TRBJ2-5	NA	CASSQDPSSPRAYF	TGTGCCAGCAGCCAAGACCCGTCTAGCCCCAGAGCGTACTTC
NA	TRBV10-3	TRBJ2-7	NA	CAISTGLLRYEQYF	TGTGCCATCAGTACAGGGCTCCTTAGATACGAGCAGTACTTC
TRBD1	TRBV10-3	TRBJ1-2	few	CAINGDSNYGYTF	TGTGCCATCAACGGGGACAGCAACTATGGCTACACCTTC
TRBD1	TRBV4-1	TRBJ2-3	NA	CASSQGTVTDTQYF	TGCGCCAGCAGCCAGGGGACAGTCACAGATACGCAGTATTTT
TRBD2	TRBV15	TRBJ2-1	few	CATSATSGGYNEQFF	TGTGCCACCAGCGCGACTAGCGGGGGCTACAATGAGCAGTTCTTC
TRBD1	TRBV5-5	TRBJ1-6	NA	CASSWGQTSSYNSPLHF	TGTGCCAGCAGCTGGGGACAGACGAGCTCCTATAATTCACCCCTCCACTTT
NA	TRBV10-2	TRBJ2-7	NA	CASSESRVYEQYF	TGCGCCAGCAGTGAGTCGAGGGTCTACGAGCAGTACTTC
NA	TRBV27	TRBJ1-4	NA	CASSLWAGDVGKLFF	TGTGCCAGCAGTTTATGGGCAGGGGATGTGGGAAAACTGTTTTTT
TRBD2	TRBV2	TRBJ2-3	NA	CASSEVRASGGGTQYF	TGTGCCAGCTCAGAGGTTCGGGCTAGCGGGGGAGGTACGCAGTATTTT
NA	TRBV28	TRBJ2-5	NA	CASRGPLQQETQYF	TGTGCCAGCAGGGGGCCGCTGCAACAAGAGACCCAGTACTTC
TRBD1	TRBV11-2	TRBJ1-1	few	CASSLGYQTGAEAFF	TGTGCCAGCAGCTTAGGTTACCAAACAGGGGCTGAAGCTTTCTTT
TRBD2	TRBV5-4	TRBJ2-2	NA	CASSSPASGGARSTGELFF	TGTGCCAGCAGCTCCCCGGCTAGCGGGGGGGCCAGGAGCACCGGGGAGCTGTTTTTT
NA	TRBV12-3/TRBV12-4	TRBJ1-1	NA	CASSIINTEAFF	TGTGCCAGCAGTATAATAAACACTGAAGCTTTCTTT